The sample holds a few counts of the clone carrying this T cell receptor beta chain. Antigen specificity is unknown. The data derive from a study of a mutant IDH1 vaccine in newly diagnosed glioma. The wider study: Vaccinations were initiated 4-6 weeks following radiotherapy alone, or were given together with temozolomide cycles. Patients got radiotherapy, temozolomide, or both beforehand, and most got both.

Described time point: week 35, safety follow-up. Mutant IDH1 20-mer peptide, at 300 ug, made up each vaccine dose, with topical imiquimod. Scheduled for weeks 1, 3, 5, 7, 11, 15, 19 and 23, eight vaccinations were given to patients. Only in-frame clones appear in the TCRdb table, and some are missing; sequencing was by immunoSEQ multiplex PCR. Of about 68,000 clones in the sample, less than 90% are singletons; the top ten hold about 12%. The sample in question was PBMCs, obtained from a glioma patient whose treatment included an IDH1 peptide vaccine. The sequence was collected from a man between 18 and 35 years old with glioma.

The CDR3, as DNA: TGTGCCAGCAGCTTTGACAGGGAGGGCACTGAAGCTTTCTTT. Its translation is CASSFDREGTEAFF. This chain connects TRBV7-9 to TRBJ1-1; the match to TRBD1 covers 7 bases. CDR1 and CDR2 from the germline V gene are SEHNR and FQNEAQ (reference sequence). CDR3 size: 14 residues. J was trimmed by 4 bases and V by 3 bases; bases with no gene match: 5.